This T cell receptor (beta chain) is drawn from a study of regulatory T cells in long-lasting Graves disease. Described time point: persistent/refractory GD, antithyroid drugs over 5 years with positive TRAb. PBMC RNA was the source of the TCR library. TCR beta libraries were built with iRepertoire HTBI primers and Arm-PCR of CDR3 regions. TCRdb reprocessed the multiplex PCR reads via MiXCR and lists one record per CDR3 protein. The top ten clones hold around a quarter of a sample with around 400,000 distinct CDR3 sequences, about 23% of them seen once. Germline V gives CDR1 LNHNV, CDR2 YYDKDF (reference sequence). The CDR3 totals 14 residues. Study-level findings and limits: TRBV28, TRBJ1-2 and TRBJ2-5 were segments that persistent disease favored.

Comment on this clonotype: The antigen remains undetermined. Germline and junction disagree at one end, which may indicate a read error.

This chain joins TRBV15 and TRBJ2-7; TRBD1 aligns across 9 bases. Sequenced material: peripheral blood mononuclear cells (PBMCs), taken when the disease was refractory, from a patient treated with antithyroid drugs. The TCR was taken from a middle-aged woman with Graves disease. CDR3: CATGRGGQGYEQYF. For the CDR3, the DNA is TGTGCCACCGGCAGAGGGGGACAGGGTTACGAGCAGTACTTC.